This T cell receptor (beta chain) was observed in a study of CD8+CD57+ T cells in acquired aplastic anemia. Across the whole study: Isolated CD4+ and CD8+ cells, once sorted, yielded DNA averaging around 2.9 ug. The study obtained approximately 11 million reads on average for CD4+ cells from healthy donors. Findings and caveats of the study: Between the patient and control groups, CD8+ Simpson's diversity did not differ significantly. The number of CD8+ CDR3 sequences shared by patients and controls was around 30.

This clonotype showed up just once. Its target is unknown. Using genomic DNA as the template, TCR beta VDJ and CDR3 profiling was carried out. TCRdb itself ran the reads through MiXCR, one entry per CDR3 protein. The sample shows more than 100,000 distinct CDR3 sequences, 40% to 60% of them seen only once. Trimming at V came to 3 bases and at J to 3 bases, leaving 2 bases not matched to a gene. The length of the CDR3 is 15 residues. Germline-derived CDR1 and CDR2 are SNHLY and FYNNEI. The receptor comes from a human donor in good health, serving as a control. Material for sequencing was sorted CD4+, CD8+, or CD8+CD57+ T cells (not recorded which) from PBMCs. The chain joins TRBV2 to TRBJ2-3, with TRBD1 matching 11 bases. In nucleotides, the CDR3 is TGTGCCAGCAGTGAGGACAGGGGGCGAACAGATACGCAGTATTTT. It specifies CASSEDRGRTDTQYF.